A selection of T cell receptor beta chains follows, all from one sample in a study of T cell responses to AZD1222 COVID-19 vaccine. Method: immunoSEQ multiplex PCR; TCRdb's copy keeps in-frame clones and lacks some. Of around 100,000 clones in the sample, around 92% were seen once. The sequences come from peripheral blood, collected on day 0 of AZD1222 vaccination. These receptors all come from an adult in good health. The CDR3 runs from the conserved cysteine through the conserved F or W. D genes are given only for firm matches. A row's size may be missing; if present it is once, few, many or a size class.

- TRBJ1-2 - TRBV5-1 CASRITAGYGYTF TGCGCCAGCCGGATTACAGCCGGGTATGGCTACACCTTC
- TRBJ2-7 TRBD2 TRBV6-2/TRBV6-3 CASSYGSGSTYEQYF TGTGCCAGCAGTTACGGTAGCGGGAGTACCTACGAGCAGTACTTC
- TRBJ1-1 - TRBV7-9 CASSPPQNTEAFF TGTGCCAGCAGCCCCCCCCAGAACACTGAAGCTTTCTTT
- TRBJ2-2 - TRBV19 CASSIRRTGELFF TGTGCCAGTAGTATCCGTCGCACCGGGGAGCTGTTTTTT
- TRBJ2-7 - TRBV19 CASSIGTYEQYF TGTGCCAGTAGTATAGGCACCTACGAGCAGTACTTC
- TRBJ2-4 TRBD1 TRBV11-3 CASSNQGAGKNIQYF TGTGCCAGCAGCAACCAGGGGGCAGGCAAAAACATTCAGTACTTC
- TRBJ2-3 - TRBV4-3 CASSQDYGGTTDTQYF TGCGCCAGCAGCCAAGATTATGGAGGGACCACAGATACGCAGTATTTT
once TRBJ2-7 - TRBV7-2 CASSLVYEQYF TGTGCCAGCAGCTTAGTCTACGAGCAGTACTTC
- TRBJ1-1 TRBD1 TRBV6-5 CASRGQGRTEAFF TGTGCCAGCAGGGGACAGGGAAGAACTGAAGCTTTCTTT
- TRBJ2-2 - TRBV19 CASRLGSGTGELFF TGTGCCAGTAGACTTGGTAGTGGGACCGGGGAGCTGTTTTTT